This TCR beta chain is drawn from a study of breast tumors, draining lymph nodes, adjacent tissues. TCRdb ran MiXCR on the multiplex PCR reads and lists one entry per CDR3 protein. The sample holds tens of thousands of distinct CDR3 sequences, approximately 53% seen once. This clonotype was seen repeatedly, ten times or more. The origin of this receptor is a female donor with breast cancer. Some clones in this sample may be carry-over from other donors' samples. Material for sequencing was breast tumor tissue.

CDR3 sequence: CASSTPSSGGVNYGYTF. CDR3 nucleotide sequence: TGTGCCAGTAGTACCCCAAGCTCGGGGGGCGTTAACTATGGCTACACCTTC. The V and J genes are TRBV19 and TRBJ1-2, with D perhaps matching TRBD1 (6 bases). The CDR3 runs 17 residues. Germline CDR1 and CDR2: LNHDA and SQIVND (reference sequence). Trimming took 4 bases from V and 1 from J, leaving 19 bases between them.